This T cell receptor beta chain was recorded in a study of cytomegalovirus exposure and HLA in healthy donors. The PCR contained 60 Vbeta and 13 Jbeta primers. Original processing methods: Among the unique TCR beta chains that a later analysis counted, about 85 million in all, roughly 10 million were shared. The data were produced by immunoSEQ multiplex PCR, yet TCRdb's version contains in-frame clones alone and is incomplete. V, J and clone size are taken as reported in that table, and D and trimming were inferred from the DNA itself. The sample contains over 150,000 clones, roughly three quarters of which appear only once. A remark on this clone: Antigen: not known.

Despite likely unrecorded immune exposures, the donors were nominally healthy at the time of sampling. There are 16 residues in the CDR3. Study-wide points: No immune exposure information besides CMV serostatus was available. With high specificity and sensitivity, the classifier reportedly diagnosed cytomegalovirus status.

The chain is built from TRBV1 and TRBJ2-7; the table's TRBD1 call for D was not verified on the DNA. TRBV1 is assigned pseudogene status. The TCR comes from a man between 25 and 39 years old in good health and CMV-seropositive. The sample was PBMCs. CDR3 DNA: TGCACCAGCAGCCAAGAGAGTATAGGACAGGGGTCCGAGCAGTACTTC. It yields the protein CTSSQESIGQGSEQYF.